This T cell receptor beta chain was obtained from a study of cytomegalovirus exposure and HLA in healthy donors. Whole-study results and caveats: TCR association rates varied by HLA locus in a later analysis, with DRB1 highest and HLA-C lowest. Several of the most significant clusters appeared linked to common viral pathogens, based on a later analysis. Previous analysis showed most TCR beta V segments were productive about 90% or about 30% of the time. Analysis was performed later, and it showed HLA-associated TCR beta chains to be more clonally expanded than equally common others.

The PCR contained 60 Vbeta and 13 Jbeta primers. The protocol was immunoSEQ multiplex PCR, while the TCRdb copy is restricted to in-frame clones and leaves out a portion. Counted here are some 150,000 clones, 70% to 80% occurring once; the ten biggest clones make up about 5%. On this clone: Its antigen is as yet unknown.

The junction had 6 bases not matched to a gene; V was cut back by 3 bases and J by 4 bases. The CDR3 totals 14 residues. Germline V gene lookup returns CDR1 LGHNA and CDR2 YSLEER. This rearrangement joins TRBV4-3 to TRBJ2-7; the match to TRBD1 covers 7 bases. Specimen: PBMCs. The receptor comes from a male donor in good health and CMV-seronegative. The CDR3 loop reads CASSQVTGTYEQYF. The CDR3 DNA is TGCGCCAGCAGCCAGGTGACAGGGACATACGAGCAGTACTTC.